The 28 T cell receptor beta chains reported below all come from one sample, sequenced in a study of blood T cell repertoires in COVID-19. Assay used: immunoSEQ multiplex PCR; TCRdb lists only in-frame clones, some missing. The data hold 150,000 to 200,000 clones, with 60% to 85% observed a single time. The sample comprised peripheral blood. The receptors originated from a man aged 60 to 69 with acute or convalescent COVID-19.

V usage is TRBV19 and J usage is TRBJ1-5; D gene unclear. The germline CDR1 and CDR2 sequences are LNHDA and SQIVND (reference sequence). Trimming removed 8 bases at V and 4 bases at J, with 12 bases between. CDR3 length equals 13 residues. The CDR3 is CASSSQNNQPQHF. CDR3 nucleotide sequence: TGTGCCAGTTCTTCCCAGAATAATCAGCCCCAGCATTTT.

This rearrangement joins TRBV18 to TRBJ1-2; 7 bases map to TRBD1. The CDR3 covers 18 residues. CDR1 is KGHSH, CDR2 LQKENI, per germline. Unmatched junction bases numbered 13, after V lost 2 bases and J lost 1 base. Here the CDR3 reads CASSPSTGYHTFNYGYTF. In DNA, the CDR3 is TGTGCCAGCTCACCATCGACAGGGTACCACACTTTTAACTATGGCTACACCTTC.

The chain recombines TRBV7-9 with TRBJ2-5; D might be TRBD2 (5 bases). CDR3 length: 13 amino acids. CDR1 is SEHNR, CDR2 FQNEAQ, per germline (reference sequence). Trimming removed 5 bases from V and 2 bases from J, with 9 bases in between. The DNA for the CDR3 is TGTGCCAGCAGCCGGGGTTCTCAAGAGACCCAGTACTTC. Its translation is CASSRGSQETQYF.

This clone was found once. The rearrangement links TRBV19 to TRBJ2-3, with D perhaps TRBD1 (5 bases). V was shortened by 3 bases and J by 0 bases, with 13 bases between the two germline ends. The CDR3 runs 16 residues. The germline V gene encodes CDR1 LNHDA and CDR2 SQIVND (reference sequence). The CDR3 spells CASSIGAKPSTDTQYF. The CDR3 DNA follows: TGTGCCAGTAGTATTGGGGCGAAACCTAGCACAGATACGCAGTATTTT.

The rearrangement links TRBV9 to TRBJ2-3, with 7 bases fitting TRBD2. Germline V lookup: CDR1 SGDLS, CDR2 YYNGEE. The CDR3 spans 14 residues. The V gene end was trimmed by 3 bases and the J gene end by 0 bases; junction bases not matched to a gene: 1. The CDR3 reads CASSGAGSTDTQYF. The CDR3, as DNA: TGTGCCAGCAGCGGAGCGGGGAGCACAGATACGCAGTATTTT. Supplemented by reference TRBV9 and TRBJ2-3, the full variable domain reads DSGVTQTPKHLITATGQRVTLRCSPRSGDLSVYWYQQSLDQGLQFLIQYYNGEERAKGNILERFSAQQFPDLHSELNLSSLELGDSALYFCASSGAGSTDTQYFGPGTRLTVL.

Concerning this clone itself: The germline gene is not matched at one end of the junction; a read error may be the cause. The chain couples TRBV11-2 to TRBJ2-3, with 15 bases that match TRBD2. Looked up from germline, CDR1 is SGHAT and CDR2 is FQNNGV. The CDR3 has 18 amino acids. The CDR3: CATSIGLAGGGSTDTQYF. CDR3 DNA sequence: TGTGCCACCAGCATTGGACTAGCGGGGGGGGGTAGCACAGATACGCAGTATTTT.

The genes are TRBV6-5 and TRBJ1-2; D is undetermined. The CDR3 covers 14 residues. V lost 4 bases, J lost 2 bases, and 11 bases lay in between. Germline V gene lookup returns CDR1 MNHEY and CDR2 SVGAGI. The CDR3 DNA sequence: TGTGCCAGCAGTTTTGGCGGGGTAAACTATGGCTACACCTTC. It is translated as CASSFGGVNYGYTF.

J is TRBJ2-3 and V is TRBV7-2; 10 bases match TRBD2. This CDR3 spans 17 amino acids. Germline loops: CDR1 SGHTA, CDR2 FQGNSA. V lost 5 bases, J lost 4 bases, and 12 bases stayed unmatched. CDR3 region: CASSRVTAGGPADTQYF. CDR3 coding DNA: TGTGCCAGCAGCCGGGTTACAGCGGGGGGGCCCGCAGATACGCAGTATTTT.

This CDR3 reads CASSLGRGSTSNEKLFF. CDR3 nucleotides: TGTGCCAGCAGCTTGGGGAGGGGATCTACCTCTAATGAAAAACTGTTTTTT. The chain recombines TRBV7-8 with TRBJ1-4; a weak D match, TRBD1 (5 bases). The CDR3 is 17 residues long. Germline loops: CDR1 SGHVS, CDR2 FQNEAQ. V was cut by 3 bases and J by 3 bases, with 17 bases left in between.

The chain couples TRBV30 to TRBJ1-5; 8 bases match TRBD1. Trimming at V came to 1 base and at J to 3 bases, leaving 5 bases not matched to a gene. This CDR3 contains 15 residues. Germline V gives CDR1 GTSNPN, CDR2 SVGIG (reference sequence). The CDR3 sequence: CAWSDGQGANQPQHF. Written as DNA, the CDR3 is TGTGCCTGGAGTGACGGGCAGGGGGCCAATCAGCCCCAGCATTTT. The full variable domain, its missing parts supplied by reference TRBV30 and TRBJ1-5, is SQTIHQWPATLVQPVGSPLSLECTVEGTSNPNLYWYRQAAGRGLQLLFYSVGIGQISSEVPQNLSASRPQDRQFILSSKKLLLSDSGFYLCAWSDGQGANQPQHFGDGTRLSIL.

This sequence joins TRBV5-4 and TRBJ2-7; TRBD1 agrees at 8 bases. Per germline, CDR1 SGHNT and CDR2 YYREEE (reference sequence). The CDR3 runs to 15 residues. The ends lost 0 bases at V and 6 bases at J; junction bases unmatched: 8. CDR3 amino acids: CASSLGYETGVEQYF. The CDR3 DNA follows: TGTGCCAGCAGCTTGGGATACGAGACAGGGGTCGAGCAGTACTTC.

The genes are TRBV7-2 and TRBJ2-5, with TRBD1 matching over 7 bases. The CDR3 is 15 amino acids. With 5 bases clipped from V and 3 bases from J, the junction kept 9 bases outside the gene matches. CDR1 and CDR2 (germline): SGHTA, FQGNSA. CDR3: CASSQRQGQEETQYF. The CDR3 DNA reads as TGTGCCAGCAGCCAAAGACAGGGTCAAGAAGAGACCCAGTACTTC.

CDR3: CASSQARDLYTDTQYF. CDR3 coding DNA: TGCGCCAGCAGCCAAGCACGGGACTTATACACAGATACGCAGTATTTT. The chain employs TRBV4-3 and TRBJ2-3; D may be TRBD2 (6 bases). In germline, CDR1 is LGHNA, CDR2 YSLEER. V gave up 1 base and J gave up 2 bases, with 13 bases separating them. The CDR3 covers 16 residues.

This sequence joins TRBV4-3 and TRBJ1-1; D is uncertain. Germline V gene lookup returns CDR1 LGHNA and CDR2 YSLEER. This CDR3 has 14 residues. V gave up 4 bases and J gave up 6 bases, with 15 bases separating them. DNA for the CDR3: TGCGCCAGCAGCCCCGATGGGAGGTTCCCTGAAGCTTTCTTT. Protein product: CASSPDGRFPEAFF.

The gene calls are TRBV6-4 and TRBJ1-6, with D possibly TRBD1 on 6 matching bases. CDR3 length: 15 residues. Germline V gene lookup returns CDR1 MRHNA and CDR2 SNTAGT. V gave up 6 bases and J gave up 0 bases, with 9 bases separating them. Written as DNA, the CDR3 is TGTGCCAGCAGAGAGGACAGCTCCTATAATTCACCCCTCCACTTT. Its translation is CASREDSSYNSPLHF.

V usage is TRBV4-1 and J usage is TRBJ2-5; 13 bases are shared with TRBD2. The CDR3 is made up of 18 amino acids. CDR1 is MGHRA and CDR2 is YSYEKL in the germline V gene. V lost 3 bases to trimming and J lost 0 bases; unmatched junction nucleotides: 7. The CDR3 loop is CASSQGTSGAPYQETQYF. CDR3 nucleotides: TGCGCCAGCAGCCAGGGGACTAGCGGGGCGCCGTACCAAGAGACCCAGTACTTC.

This rearrangement joins TRBV4-1 to TRBJ2-3; TRBD2 might be the D (6 bases). V gave up 2 bases and J gave up 5 bases, with 14 bases separating them. The CDR3 length is 15 residues. The germline V gene encodes CDR1 MGHRA and CDR2 YSYEKL. The CDR3 region has the DNA TGCGCCAGCAGCCAATTCGCAGGGAGGATAGATACGCAGTATTTT. Amino acids: CASSQFAGRIDTQYF.

The chain links TRBV5-1 to TRBJ2-3; D may be TRBD1 (6 bases). CDR3 length: 15 residues. Trimming removed 0 bases from V and 4 bases from J, with 12 bases in between. In germline, CDR1 is SGHRS, CDR2 YFSETQ. CDR3 nucleotides: TGCGCCAGCAGCTTGGTGGGACAAAACTCAGATACGCAGTATTTT. Amino acid sequence: CASSLVGQNSDTQYF.

The V gene is TRBV18, the J gene TRBJ1-2, with TRBD1 as a possible D gene (5 bases). V lost 3 bases, J lost 3 bases, and 14 bases lay in between. Germline values: CDR1 KGHSH, CDR2 LQKENI. The CDR3 is 15 residues long. This chain's CDR3 is CASSPTEELYYGYTF. CDR3 bases: TGTGCCAGCTCACCGACAGAGGAACTTTACTATGGCTACACCTTC.

The chain recombines TRBV12-3 or TRBV12-4 with TRBJ2-2; D gene ambiguous. Trimming pared 6 bases from V and 7 bases from J, leaving 6 bases between. The CDR3 extends over 11 amino acids. CDR3 DNA sequence: TGTGCCAGCAGCCGAGACGGGGAGCTGTTTTTT. It codes for CASSRDGELFF.

The chain combines TRBV4-1 with TRBJ1-5; 8 positions match TRBD1. The CDR3 runs to 15 residues. The germline gives CDR1 MGHRA, CDR2 YSYEKL. V shed 7 bases and J 1 base; nucleotides not matched to a gene: 6. The CDR3 region has the DNA TGCGCCAGCACTAGGACAGGGTTGAGCAATCAGCCCCAGCATTTT. This translates into CASTRTGLSNQPQHF.

This clone has more than one count but fewer than ten. V and J are TRBV6-2 or TRBV6-3 and TRBJ2-7, with 7 bases lining up with TRBD1. CDR1 and CDR2 (germline): MNHEY, SVGEGT. J was trimmed by 2 bases and V by 2 bases; bases with no gene match: 6. The CDR3 length is 15 residues. The CDR3 is CASSYPGQSTYEQYF. In DNA form, the CDR3 reads TGTGCCAGCAGTTACCCGGGACAGTCTACCTACGAGCAGTACTTC.

The chain links TRBV3-1 (or the pseudogene TRBV3-2) to TRBJ2-7; 7 bases match TRBD1. The CDR3 has 15 amino acids. The trim removed 1 base at V and 4 bases at J, leaving 7 bases unmatched. CDR1 and CDR2 (germline): LGHDT, YNNKEL (reference sequence). The CDR3 spells CASSQVGQAQYEQYF. CDR3 sequence (DNA): TGTGCCAGCAGCCAAGTTGGACAGGCCCAGTACGAGCAGTACTTC.

The chain links TRBV15 to TRBJ2-2; possible D gene TRBD2, 6 bases. Germline values: CDR1 LNHNV, CDR2 YYDKDF (reference sequence). This CDR3 has 16 residues. Trimming took 1 base from V and 4 from J, leaving 13 bases between them. The DNA for the CDR3 is TGTGCCACCAGCAGAGCTCCGGGACTGATCACCGGGGAGCTGTTTTTT. This translates into CATSRAPGLITGELFF.

This chain links TRBV5-1 with TRBJ1-1; 8 bases are shared with TRBD1. The CDR3 runs 14 residues. The V and J ends lost 4 bases and 1 base, in that order; junction bases with no gene match: 3. CDR1 is SGHRS, CDR2 YFSETQ, per germline. CDR3 sequence: CASSGGTGNTEAFF. The CDR3 coding sequence is TGCGCCAGCAGCGGCGGGACAGGGAACACTGAAGCTTTCTTT.

This chain joins TRBV3-1 (or the pseudogene TRBV3-2) and TRBJ1-2, with D tentatively TRBD1 (6 bases). The length of the CDR3 is 14 residues. Germline values: CDR1 LGHDT, CDR2 YNNKEL (reference sequence). V was shortened by 0 bases and J by 8 bases, with 13 bases between the two germline ends. In DNA, the CDR3 is TGTGCCAGCAGCCAAGATCAGGGGTTATCGGGCTACACCTTC. Residues: CASSQDQGLSGYTF.

The rearrangement joins TRBV19 to TRBJ2-1, with 13 bases aligning to TRBD2. V lost 9 bases to trimming and J lost 7 bases; unmatched junction nucleotides: 3. This CDR3 is 13 amino acids long. Germline-derived CDR1 and CDR2 are LNHDA and SQIVND (reference sequence). The CDR3 here is CASRTSGGNEQFF. DNA for the CDR3: TGTGCCAGCCGGACTAGCGGGGGAAATGAGCAGTTCTTC.

The chain is built from TRBV6-5 and TRBJ2-3, with a weak D call TRBD2 (6 bases). V lost 8 bases to trimming and J lost 1 base, with 16 bases between them. Germline V CDR1 and CDR2: MNHEY, SVGAGI. The CDR3 sequence is 15 residues long. CDR3 in DNA: TGTGCCAGCGCCCTGGGGGGTAGCGGCACAGATACGCAGTATTTT. Protein: CASALGGSGTDTQYF.